The TCR beta chain under discussion was sequenced for a study of cytomegalovirus exposure and HLA in healthy donors. Study-level results: Cytomegalovirus status was reportedly diagnosed by the classifier with high sensitivity and specificity. Three chains linked to CMV were shown in vitro to be specific for CMV antigens. Within the approximately 130 validation repertoires, first-cohort TCR clusters tended to co-occur, according to a later analysis.

Among the approximately 110 subjects of the validation cohort, separate from the approximately 660-subject first cohort, were the donors. This clone was seen once. Its antigen remains unknown. This CDR3 has 14 amino acids. CDR1 and CDR2 from the germline V gene are SGHVS and FQNEAQ. V was clipped by 3 bases and J by 11 bases, with 19 bases between them. Only in-frame clones appear in the TCRdb table, and some are missing; sequencing was by immunoSEQ multiplex PCR. The repertoire consists of 150,000 to 200,000 clones, with approximately 86% occurring once and the leading ten covering 2% to 2.5%. The source of this sequence is a man aged 30 to 39 in good health and CMV-seropositive. The sequenced sample consisted of PBMCs. The V gene is TRBV7-8, the J gene TRBJ1-1; possibly TRBD1 for D (5 bases). CDR3 region: CASSLGPGGVGAFF. As DNA, the CDR3 is TGTGCCAGCAGCTTGGGGCCGGGAGGGGTTGGGGCTTTCTTT.